A single sample gave rise to the 26 T cell receptor beta chains below, sequenced in a study of response to subunit inactivated influenza vaccine. TCRdb ran MiXCR on the RT-PCR reads and lists one entry per CDR3 protein. The table shows roughly 650,000 distinct CDR3 sequences, with approximately 15% occurring only once. The material was PBMCs from blood, obtained less than 15 days before vaccination. These receptors were collected from a man aged 45-65 years who received an inactivated influenza vaccine.

This clonotype was observed a handful of times. V and J are TRBV27 and TRBJ2-1; 15 nucleotides line up with TRBD2. Germline CDR1 reads MNHEY; CDR2 reads SMNVEV (reference sequence). Trimming cost V 6 bases and J 0 bases; bases outside gene matches: 6. CDR3 length: 18 residues. The CDR3 sequence is CASRGLAGGTLSYNEQFF. CDR3 sequence (DNA): TGTGCCAGCAGGGGACTAGCGGGAGGCACCCTCTCCTACAATGAGCAGTTCTTC.

J is TRBJ2-5 and V is TRBV6-1, with a weak D call TRBD2 (6 bases). The CDR3 has 15 amino acids. Germline V gives CDR1 MNHNS, CDR2 SASEGT. Between the trimmed V and J ends, which lost 4 bases and 1 base, there was a span of 13 bases. This CDR3 reads CASSAPRGLQETQYF. The CDR3 DNA is TGTGCCAGCAGTGCCCCGCGGGGCCTCCAAGAGACCCAGTACTTC.

The chain has TRBV2 and TRBJ2-7, with 9 bases aligning to TRBD2. CDR1 SNHLY and CDR2 FYNNEI come from the germline V gene. This CDR3 region has 14 residues. V gave up 8 bases and J gave up 2 bases; unmatched junction bases: 7. The CDR3: CASGVAGAAYEQYF. CDR3 nucleotides: TGTGCCAGCGGGGTAGCGGGGGCCGCCTACGAGCAGTACTTC.

This clonotype has more than one count but fewer than ten. The V gene is TRBV7-9, the J gene TRBJ1-6; TRBD1 agrees at 7 bases. The V gene end was trimmed by 5 bases and the J gene end by 0 bases; junction bases not matched to a gene: 7. Germline values: CDR1 SEHNR, CDR2 FQNEAQ (reference sequence). The CDR3 consists of 17 residues. CDR3: CASSHLGQNSYNSPLHF. In nucleotides, the CDR3 is TGTGCCAGCAGCCACCTGGGACAGAACTCCTATAATTCACCCCTCCACTTT.

The rearrangement links TRBV5-1 to TRBJ1-1; 7 nucleotides agree with TRBD1. Germline assignment: CDR1 SGHRS and CDR2 YFSETQ. With 1 base clipped from V and 1 base from J, the junction kept 7 bases outside the gene matches. The CDR3 runs 16 residues. CDR3 sequence reads: CASSLPTGPPNTEAFF. As DNA, the CDR3 is TGCGCCAGCAGCTTGCCGACAGGGCCCCCGAACACTGAAGCTTTCTTT.

This clonotype was seen a single time. Being one base from a much bigger clone, this may be a read error. V usage is TRBV20-1 and J usage is TRBJ2-1; either TRBD1 or TRBD2 may fit D (5 bases each). The V end was cut by 5 bases, the J end by 16 bases, with 21 bases between. The CDR3 is 12 amino acids. Germline V gene sequence: CDR1 DFQATT, CDR2 SNEGSKA (reference sequence). The CDR3 DNA is TGCAGTGCTCTACTATCGGGGCTTTATACTTTCTTC. Its translation is CSALLSGLYTFF.

V gene TRBV7-9 combines with J gene TRBJ1-6; 7 nucleotides match TRBD1. J lost 7 bases, V lost 5 bases, and 8 bases had no gene match. Per the germline V gene, CDR1 is SEHNR and CDR2 is FQNEAQ (reference sequence). The CDR3 sequence is 15 residues long. CDR3 sequence: CASSPRQGRNSPLHF. In nucleotides, the CDR3 is TGTGCCAGCAGCCCCCGACAGGGAAGGAATTCACCCCTCCACTTT.

This rearrangement joins TRBV5-1 to TRBJ1-4; D not certain. The CDR3 length is 13 residues. Trimming took 3 bases from V and 0 from J, leaving 3 bases between them. The V gene's germline CDR1 is SGHRS and CDR2 YFSETQ. This chain's CDR3 is CASSWATNEKLFF. The CDR3, as DNA: TGCGCCAGCAGCTGGGCAACTAATGAAAAACTGTTTTTT.

This clonotype has just one count. This sequence joins TRBV5-1 and TRBJ2-5; TRBD1 is a possible D gene (7 bases). There are 17 residues in the CDR3. The germline V and J ends were trimmed by 4 bases and 4 bases, with 23 bases remaining between them. CDR1 and CDR2 (germline): SGHRS, YFSETQ. The CDR3 loop is CASSLGLIQGTGETQYF. For the CDR3, the DNA is TGCGCCAGCAGCCTGGGATTAATACAGGGGACTGGAGAGACCCAGTACTTC.

The sample holds a few counts of this clonotype. The rearrangement links TRBV6-5 to TRBJ1-1; D perhaps matches TRBD1 (5 bases). The CDR3 is made up of 14 amino acids. Germline CDR1 is MNHEY and CDR2 is SVGAGI. V lost 1 base to trimming and J lost 3 bases, with 9 bases between them. The CDR3 DNA is TGTGCCAGCAGTTACTATGGGGCTGACACTGAAGCTTTCTTT. This encodes CASSYYGADTEAFF.

This clonotype was found a few times. This chain connects TRBV20-1 to TRBJ1-1; 7 bases fit TRBD1. The trim removed 6 bases at V and 5 bases at J, leaving 12 bases unmatched. Germline CDR1 and CDR2: DFQATT and SNEGSKA (reference sequence). The CDR3 has 14 amino acids. The CDR3 region is CSAPTWQGGTEAFF. The CDR3 nucleotides are TGCAGTGCCCCCACCTGGCAGGGGGGGACTGAAGCTTTCTTT.

This clonotype was found a few times. The rearrangement uses TRBV12-3 or TRBV12-4 and TRBJ2-1, with a tentative D call TRBD2 (5 bases). The CDR3 spans 15 residues. The V and J ends lost 2 bases and 10 bases respectively, with 18 bases between them. The CDR3 bases are TGTGCCAGCAGTTTAAGCGGCTCCACCTCCCTGGAGCAGTTCTTC. It yields the protein CASSLSGSTSLEQFF.

The chain has TRBV15 and TRBJ1-4; no clear D. The CDR3 is made up of 13 amino acids. The V gene lost 1 base and the J gene lost 8 bases, with 8 bases spanning the gap. Germline V gene sequence: CDR1 LNHNV, CDR2 YYDKDF (reference sequence). CDR3 in amino acids: CATSRGPSEKLFF. CDR3 sequence (DNA): TGTGCCACCAGCAGAGGACCTTCGGAAAAACTGTTTTTT.

This chain joins TRBV15 and TRBJ2-1; D unclear. The germline V gene has CDR1 LNHNV and CDR2 YYDKDF (reference sequence). The CDR3 contains 16 residues. Trimming took off 0 bases at V and 4 bases at J, with 13 bases between the two ends. The CDR3 loop reads CATSRDHAGGYNEQFF. The CDR3 region has the DNA TGTGCCACCAGCAGAGATCATGCAGGCGGATACAATGAGCAGTTCTTC.

This clonotype came up many times. The rearrangement uses TRBV11-2 and TRBJ2-1; 10 nucleotides match TRBD2. V was pared by 8 bases and J by 6 bases, with 7 bases of the junction left unmatched. CDR1 and CDR2 (germline): SGHAT, FQNNGV. This CDR3 is 14 amino acids long. The CDR3 sequence is CASRELAGSNEQFF. The CDR3 DNA reads as TGTGCCAGCCGGGAACTAGCGGGAAGCAATGAGCAGTTCTTC.

This clonotype was observed a handful of times. The rearrangement links TRBV6-2 or TRBV6-3 to TRBJ2-1; 8 bases fit TRBD1. Germline assignment: CDR1 MNHEY and CDR2 SVGEGT. J was trimmed by 4 bases and V by 4 bases; bases with no gene match: 9. CDR3 size: 16 residues. This chain's CDR3 is CASSLRLGQGYNEQFF. In DNA form, the CDR3 reads TGTGCCAGCAGTTTACGTCTCGGACAGGGTTACAATGAGCAGTTCTTC.

This clonotype was seen many times. This chain uses TRBV3-1 with TRBJ2-1; D is unresolved. CDR3 size: 18 residues. CDR1 is LGHDT, CDR2 YNNKEL, per germline (reference sequence). With 0 bases removed from V and 4 bases from J, the gap between germline ends came to 19 bases. This CDR3 is CASSQDLGRRLNYNEQFF. CDR3 in DNA: TGTGCCAGCAGCCAAGATCTTGGTCGGCGCCTGAATTACAATGAGCAGTTCTTC.

This clonotype was recorded a few times. This chain joins TRBV15 and TRBJ2-3; weak D call: TRBD1 (6 bases). The CDR3 runs to 14 residues. V dropped 8 bases and J dropped 4 bases, with 16 bases sitting between them. From germline, CDR1 is LNHNV and CDR2 YYDKDF (reference sequence). The chain's CDR3 is CATGAQGWPDTQYF. Here the CDR3 DNA reads TGTGCCACCGGGGCGCAGGGGTGGCCAGATACGCAGTATTTT.

This chain joins TRBV27 and TRBJ2-7, with D unclear. V gave up 0 bases and J gave up 7 bases, with 10 bases separating them. The CDR3 runs 13 residues. The germline CDR1 and CDR2 sequences are MNHEY and SMNVEV (reference sequence). The CDR3, as DNA: TGTGCCAGCAGTTTATCCCGTCTACGGGAGCAGTACTTC. It codes for CASSLSRLREQYF.

This clonotype was found many times. V is TRBV13 and J is TRBJ2-7, with D tentatively TRBD1 or TRBD2 (5 bases each). The CDR3 covers 15 residues. The germline V and J ends were trimmed by 2 bases and 2 bases, with 13 bases remaining between them. Germline values: CDR1 PRHDT, CDR2 FYEKMQ (reference sequence). The CDR3 spells CASSLLGTIPYEQYF. As DNA, the CDR3 is TGTGCCAGCAGCTTACTAGGGACGATCCCCTACGAGCAGTACTTC.

This clonotype turned up a few times. The genes are TRBV5-1 and TRBJ2-2; 9 bases are a match to TRBD1. V trimming: 0 bases; J trimming: 5 bases; junction bases outside the gene matches: 14. Germline-derived CDR1 and CDR2 are SGHRS and YFSETQ. This CDR3 comprises 19 residues. CDR3 in amino acids: CASSLAGFKTGGLTGELFF. CDR3 in DNA: TGCGCCAGCAGCTTGGCCGGGTTCAAGACAGGGGGGCTGACCGGGGAGCTGTTTTTT.

The chain has TRBV7-2 and TRBJ2-3; no clear D. The CDR3 contains 13 residues. V was trimmed by 6 bases and J by 8 bases, leaving 15 bases between them. The germline CDR1 and CDR2 sequences are SGHTA and FQGNSA. The CDR3 coding sequence is TGTGCCAGCAGAACCCCGAGCGCTGTTACGCAGTATTTT. Protein sequence: CASRTPSAVTQYF.

The chain is built from TRBV5-5 and TRBJ2-3; D is ambiguous. The CDR3 loop spans 14 amino acids. V lost 4 bases, J lost 2 bases, and 11 bases lay in between. Germline lookup yields CDR1 SGHKS and CDR2 YYEKEE (reference sequence). The CDR3 protein is CASSSGDHTDTQYF. DNA of the CDR3: TGTGCCAGCAGCAGTGGGGATCACACAGATACGCAGTATTTT.

A few counts support this clonotype. The genes are TRBV14 and TRBJ2-7; D unclear. The CDR3 sequence is 14 residues long. Per germline, CDR1 SGHDN and CDR2 FVKESK. The ends were cut back, 1 base at V and 5 bases at J, with 12 bases in the middle. The CDR3 DNA reads TGTGCCAGCAGCCAAGTTCTTTTTGGGGACGAGCAGTACTTC. Translating it yields CASSQVLFGDEQYF.

This clonotype was counted at least ten times. The junction departs from the called germline gene at one end, perhaps through a read error. The gene calls are TRBV5-1 and TRBJ2-2; 8 bases match TRBD1. CDR3 length: 14 amino acids. Germline-derived CDR1 and CDR2 are SGHRS and YFSETQ. CDR3 coding DNA: TGTGCCAGCAGTGGGACAGGGAACACCGGGGAGCTGTTTTTT. It translates to CASSGTGNTGELFF. Complete variable domain (other parts from reference TRBV5-1 and TRBJ2-2): KAGVTQTPRYLIKTRGQQVTLSCSPISGHRSVSWYQQTPGQGLQFLFEYFSETQRNKGNFPGRFSGRQFSNSRSEMNVSTLELGDSALYLCASSGTGNTGELFFGEGSRLTVL.

This clonotype has a handful of counts. The chain recombines TRBV5-6 with TRBJ2-5, with D perhaps matching TRBD1 (5 bases). The V end lost 4 bases, the J end lost 5 bases, and 15 bases lay between the germline ends. Germline loops: CDR1 SGHDT, CDR2 YYEEEE. CDR3 length equals 14 residues. CDR3 sequence: CASSATQGLETQYF. The CDR3 DNA reads as TGTGCCAGCAGCGCTACCCAGGGTCTTGAGACCCAGTACTTC.